This record covers a single T cell receptor beta chain. TCRdb reprocessed the 5' RACE reads via MiXCR and lists one record per CDR3 protein. The table has about 85,000 distinct CDR3 sequences, about 14% seen once. This sample stems from a study of T cells after yellow fever vaccination. Study results and caveats: Post-booster repertoires again held most primary-vaccination clones (roughly 96% CD4, about 88% CD8). Peaking faster, on day 5 versus 15, the secondary response was nonetheless weaker. A small share of clonotypes appeared in both CD4 and CD8 compartments.

CDR3 length equals 14 residues. With V trimmed by 5 bases and J by 4 bases, 9 bases remained unmatched. Germline-derived CDR1 and CDR2 are SGHRS and YFSETQ. The source material was CD8+ T cells not binding an NS4B(214-222) dextramer, sorted from PBMCs, sampled more than 20 days after the first yellow fever vaccination. This chain connects TRBV5-1 to TRBJ2-7; 7 positions agree with TRBD1. The receptor was isolated from a man in his late teens or twenties who received the YFV17D yellow fever vaccine. CDR3 in DNA: TGCGCCAGCAGACTCCGGGACAGTCCTTACGAGCAGTACTTC. Amino acid sequence: CASRLRDSPYEQYF. Together with reference TRBV5-1 and TRBJ2-7, the CDR3 gives the full variable domain: KAGVTQTPRYLIKTRGQQVTLSCSPISGHRSVSWYQQTPGQGLQFLFEYFSETQRNKGNFPGRFSGRQFSNSRSEMNVSTLELGDSALYLCASRLRDSPYEQYFGPGTRLTVT.